This TCR beta chain was recorded in a study of blood T cell repertoires in COVID-19. V lost 1 base and J lost 5; bases outside the gene matches: 6. The CDR3 has 16 residues. Germline V gene lookup returns CDR1 LGHNA and CDR2 YSLEER. This table comes from immunoSEQ multiplex PCR, and its TCRdb copy is limited to in-frame clones, with some not included. The repertoire holds about 280,000 clones, 85% seen once, with roughly 2.7% in the top ten. Across 24 US areas, participants ranged in age from 18 to 89 years. Researchers sorted participants into cohorts using their self-reported clinical history. J is TRBJ2-5 and V is TRBV4-3, with TRBD2 matching 11 bases. The source material was PBMCs or T cells enriched from blood (not recorded which). This TCR came from a woman aged 50 to 60 who had recovered from COVID-19. The CDR3 nucleotides read TGCGCCAGCAGCCAAGGTAGCGGGAGGGAGCGGGAGACCCAGTACTTC. Translated, it gives CASSQGSGRERETQYF.